This note documents a single TCR beta chain sequence. This record comes from a study of technical replicates of blood from several donors. Repertoires were generated with immunoSEQ multiplex PCR, while TCRdb's copy carries only in-frame clones and drops some. The sample has about 69,000 clones, about 87% seen once; the top ten hold 4% to 5%. Germline-derived CDR1 and CDR2 are LNHDA and SQIVND (reference sequence). J gave up 6 bases and V 1 base, and 4 bases lay outside the gene matches. The CDR3 covers 16 residues. The sequenced sample was PBMCs. This TCR derives from a human donor in good health. Some clones in this sample may be carry-over from other donors' samples. V usage is TRBV19 and J usage is TRBJ2-2; 11 bases align to TRBD2. Here the CDR3 DNA reads TGTGCCAGTAGTATAGTTAGCGGGAGGGCCCCCGGGGAGCTGTTTTTT. Translating it yields CASSIVSGRAPGELFF.